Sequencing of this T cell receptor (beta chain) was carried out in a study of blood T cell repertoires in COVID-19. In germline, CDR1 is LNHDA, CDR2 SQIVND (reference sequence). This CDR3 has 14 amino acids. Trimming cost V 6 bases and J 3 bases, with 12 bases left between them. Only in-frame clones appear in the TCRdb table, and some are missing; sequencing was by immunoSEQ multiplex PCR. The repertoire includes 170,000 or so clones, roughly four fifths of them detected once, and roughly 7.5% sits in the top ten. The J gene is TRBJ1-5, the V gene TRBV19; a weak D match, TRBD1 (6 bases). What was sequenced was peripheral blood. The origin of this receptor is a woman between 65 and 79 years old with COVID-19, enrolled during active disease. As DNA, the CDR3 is TGTGCCAGTAGCTGGGGGCAGCACAATCAGCCCCAGCATTTT. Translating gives CASSWGQHNQPQHF.